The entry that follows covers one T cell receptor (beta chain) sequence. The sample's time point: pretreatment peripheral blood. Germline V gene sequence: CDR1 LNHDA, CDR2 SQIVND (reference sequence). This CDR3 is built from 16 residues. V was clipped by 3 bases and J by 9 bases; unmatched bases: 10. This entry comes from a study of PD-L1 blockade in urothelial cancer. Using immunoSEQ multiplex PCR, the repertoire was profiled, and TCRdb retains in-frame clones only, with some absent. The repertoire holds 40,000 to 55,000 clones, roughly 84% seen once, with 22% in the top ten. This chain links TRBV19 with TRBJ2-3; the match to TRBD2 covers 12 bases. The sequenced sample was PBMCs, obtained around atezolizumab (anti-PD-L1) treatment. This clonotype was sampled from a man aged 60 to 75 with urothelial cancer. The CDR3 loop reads CASSIRPSGGAGTQYF. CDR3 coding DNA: TGTGCCAGTAGTATCCGTCCTAGCGGGGGGGCTGGGACGCAGTATTTT.